The clone carrying this T cell receptor beta chain was counted once. This entry is derived from a study of cytomegalovirus exposure and HLA in healthy donors. With V trimmed by 7 bases and J by 3 bases, 11 bases remained unmatched. Germline V gene lookup returns CDR1 LNHDA and CDR2 SQIVND (reference sequence). There are 17 residues in the CDR3. Only in-frame clones appear in the TCRdb table, and some are missing; sequencing was by immunoSEQ multiplex PCR. The sample lists 150,000 to 200,000 clones; about nine tenths were seen once. This chain uses TRBV19 with TRBJ2-2; 10 nucleotides match TRBD1. Sequencing used PBMCs. This TCR was sampled from a man in his late teens or twenties in good health and CMV-seropositive. The CDR3 is CASKGIPGTGDTGELFF. In nucleotides, the CDR3 is TGTGCCAGTAAAGGGATACCGGGGACAGGGGACACCGGGGAGCTGTTTTTT.